What follows describes a single TCR beta chain. Its target is not known. The source of the sample is a study of T cell responses to AZD1222 COVID-19 vaccine. Study results and caveats: The donor group comprised mostly white British people and more females; the analysis possibly underestimated clonal diversity. Just a handful of AZD1222 recipients were seropositive at baseline. The CD4 TCRs associated with vaccination extended across spike and predominated at 160-218 and 743-854.

CDR1 LNHDA and CDR2 SQIVND come from the germline V gene (reference sequence). The CDR3 contains 11 residues. V was clipped by 6 bases and J by 2 bases, with 5 bases between them. Clones were read by immunoSEQ multiplex PCR, and TCRdb kept only the in-frame ones, dropping some. Of some 200,000 clones in the sample, around 89% were seen once. The sample consisted of peripheral blood, taken 28 days after the second AZD1222 dose. This chain uses TRBV19 with TRBJ2-7; unclear D gene. This TCR was sampled from an adult who received the AZD1222 COVID-19 vaccine. CDR3 DNA: TGTGCCAGTAGCGATGCCTACGAGCAGTACTTC. It encodes CASSDAYEQYF.